These T cell receptor beta chains were read from a single sample in a study of blood T cells in healthy people across ages. One entry per CDR3 protein, called by TCRdb with MiXCR from the 5' RACE reads. This repertoire shows about 930,000 distinct CDR3 sequences, about 27% found once; its top ten account for approximately 10%. The same specimen was also included in a second study, on T cells of mothers and their children.

The source material was blood. These TCRs come from a woman aged 40 to 49 in good health. Each CDR3 is given with its conserved first and last residue. The order of the fields is V gene, J gene, D gene, clone size, CDR3 DNA, CDR3 protein. A D gene is named only where the DNA matches it firmly. The size field is filled for only some rows; it gives once, few, many or a size class.

>TRBV12-3/TRBV12-4|TRBJ2-7|TRBD1|NA
TGTGCCAGCAATTCCGGGACAGGCTACGAGCAGTACTTC
CASNSGTGYEQYF
>TRBV5-1|TRBJ1-1|NA|few
TGCGCCAGCAGCAGGACAGCTACTAACACTGAAGCTTTCTTT
CASSRTATNTEAFF
>TRBV27|TRBJ2-1|NA|many
TGTGCCAGCAGTCAAGAGGGACTTCCCCAGGAGCAGTTCTTC
CASSQEGLPQEQFF
>TRBV28|TRBJ1-1|TRBD1|NA
TGTGCCAGCAGTCGTGGGGACAGGGGCACTGAAGCTTTCTTT
CASSRGDRGTEAFF
>TRBV20-1|TRBJ1-6|TRBD1|NA
TGCAGTGCCGAGGGGCAGGGGGCCCTTTCACCCCTCCACTTT
CSAEGQGALSPLHF
>TRBV4-2|TRBJ2-7|NA|NA
TGTACCAGCAGCCAAGAATCGACCTACGAGCAGTACTTC
CTSSQESTYEQYF
>TRBV9|TRBJ2-1|NA|few
TGTGCCAGCAGCAAACAGGGCATGGATGAGCAGTTCTTC
CASSKQGMDEQFF
>TRBV27|TRBJ2-7|TRBD2|NA
TGTGCCAGCAGAGGGTCCGGGGGGTCCTCCTACGAGCAGTACTTC
CASRGSGGSSYEQYF
>TRBV7-2|TRBJ1-4|TRBD1|few
TGTGCCAGCAGCTTAAACAGGGGGTCTAATGAAAAACTGTTTTTT
CASSLNRGSNEKLFF
>TRBV7-9|TRBJ2-7|TRBD1|few
TGTGCCAGCAGCCCCCAAGGACAGGGGGCTTTTGGGGACGAGCAGTACTTC
CASSPQGQGAFGDEQYF